The 25 T cell receptor beta chains given below trace back to one sample, sequenced in a study of T cell responses to AZD1222 COVID-19 vaccine. This table comes from immunoSEQ multiplex PCR, and its TCRdb copy is limited to in-frame clones, with some not included. Among 150,000 or so clones listed, around 90% were seen once. The sequencing used peripheral blood, collected 28 days after the second AZD1222 dose. The receptors stem from an adult who received the AZD1222 COVID-19 vaccine.

The V and J genes are TRBV14 and TRBJ2-5; 7 bases line up with TRBD2. Germline CDR1 is SGHDN and CDR2 is FVKESK. CDR3 length equals 16 residues. J lost 5 bases, V lost 4 bases, and 13 bases had no gene match. The CDR3 DNA sequence: TGTGCCAGCAGCCCCCGCCGAGTACTAGCGAGGGAGACCCAGTACTTC. Protein product: CASSPRRVLARETQYF.

The chain joins TRBV6-5 to TRBJ2-1, with 9 positions matching TRBD1. The length of the CDR3 is 15 residues. V trimming: 6 bases; J trimming: 9 bases; junction bases outside the gene matches: 12. CDR1 is MNHEY and CDR2 is SVGAGI in the germline V gene. The CDR3 here is CASRSGQGKHTEQFF. For the CDR3, the DNA is TGTGCCAGCAGATCAGGACAGGGGAAGCACACTGAGCAGTTCTTC.

This chain uses TRBV7-2 with TRBJ2-7; 11 bases are a match to TRBD2. Germline CDR1 is SGHTA and CDR2 is FQGNSA. The CDR3 extends over 15 amino acids. Trimming cost V 4 bases and J 1 base; bases outside gene matches: 3. The DNA of the CDR3 is TGTGCCAGCAGCTACGGGACTAGCGGTTCCTACGAGCAGTACTTC. Amino acids: CASSYGTSGSYEQYF.

The V call is TRBV19, the J call TRBJ2-3; a weak D match, TRBD1 (7 bases). This CDR3 has 16 residues. Looked up from germline, CDR1 is LNHDA and CDR2 is SQIVND (reference sequence). The ends were cut back, 8 bases at V and 1 base at J, with 19 bases in the middle. CDR3 in DNA: TGTGCCAGTGGAGGGGGCAGGGGCGCCGGCACAGATACGCAGTATTTT. Its protein product is CASGGGRGAGTDTQYF. Variable domain in full (rest from reference TRBV19 and TRBJ2-3): DGGITQSPKYLFRKEGQNVTLSCEQNLNHDAMYWYRQDPGQGLRLIYYSQIVNDFQKGDIAEGYSVSREKKESFPLTVTSAQKNPTAFYLCASGGGRGAGTDTQYFGPGTRLTVL.

The chain employs TRBV21-1 and TRBJ1-1; no DNA check was done on the table's D call, TRBD1. TRBV21-1 constitutes a pseudogene. The CDR3 has 21 residues. The CDR3 here is CASSRVPGQGAPTPMNTEAFF. In DNA form, the CDR3 reads TGTGCCAGCAGCAGAGTCCCGGGACAGGGGGCCCCTACACCCATGAACACTGAAGCTTTCTTT.

This chain links TRBV5-4 with TRBJ1-2; no firm D call. The CDR3 contains 12 residues. In germline, CDR1 is SGHNT, CDR2 YYREEE (reference sequence). Trimming removed 0 bases from V and 9 bases from J, with 9 bases in between. CDR3: CASSLDALRYTF. DNA of the CDR3: TGTGCCAGCAGCTTGGATGCCCTCCGCTACACCTTC.

V is TRBV3-1 (or the pseudogene TRBV3-2) and J is TRBJ1-4; D ambiguous. CDR1 and CDR2 from the germline V gene are LGHDT and YNNKEL (reference sequence). The germline V and J ends were trimmed by 6 bases and 6 bases, with 5 bases remaining between them. The CDR3 spans 11 residues. The CDR3 protein is CASSLYEKLFF. For the CDR3, the DNA is TGTGCCAGCAGTCTCTATGAAAAACTGTTTTTT.

This clone turned up a few times. The chain carries TRBV7-2 and TRBJ2-5; no clear D. Trimming took 7 bases from V and 5 from J, leaving 14 bases between them. CDR3 length: 13 residues. The germline CDR1 and CDR2 sequences are SGHTA and FQGNSA. The CDR3 here is CASTPFMEETQYF. In DNA form, the CDR3 reads TGTGCCAGCACCCCCTTCATGGAGGAGACCCAGTACTTC.

The chain recombines TRBV28 with TRBJ1-2; the D gene is possibly TRBD1 (6 bases). V was shortened by 6 bases and J by 6 bases, with 23 bases between the two germline ends. The CDR3 extends over 16 amino acids. Germline values: CDR1 MDHEN, CDR2 SYDVKM. This chain's CDR3 is CASREDSLGPSNGYTF. In DNA, the CDR3 is TGTGCCAGCAGGGAGGACAGCCTAGGCCCCTCTAATGGCTACACCTTC.

This chain uses TRBV18 with TRBJ2-7; the match to TRBD2 covers 13 bases. V gave up 4 bases and J gave up 7 bases; unmatched junction bases: 4. Germline V gives CDR1 KGHSH, CDR2 LQKENI. The CDR3 totals 14 residues. The CDR3 DNA follows: TGTGCCAGCTCACGACTAGCGGGAGGCGAAGAGCAGTACTTC. Translated: CASSRLAGGEEQYF.

This clone was seen a handful of times. V usage is TRBV3-1 (or the pseudogene TRBV3-2) and J usage is TRBJ2-4, with D possibly being TRBD2 (6 bases). Germline V CDR1 and CDR2: LGHDT, YNNKEL (reference sequence). CDR3 length equals 15 residues. Trimming removed 4 bases from V and 7 bases from J, with 17 bases in between. This CDR3 reads CASSPVGLRGNIQYF. As DNA, the CDR3 is TGTGCCAGCAGCCCCGTCGGACTTCGGGGGAACATTCAGTACTTC.

The J gene is TRBJ1-6, the V gene TRBV10-3, with D perhaps TRBD1 (5 bases). Germline CDR1 reads ENHRY; CDR2 reads SYGVKD. V was cut by 0 bases and J by 9 bases, with 18 bases left in between. The CDR3 is 17 residues long. This CDR3 is CAISESFGRGEGSPLHF. The CDR3 DNA follows: TGTGCCATCAGTGAGTCCTTCGGAAGGGGAGAGGGTTCACCCCTCCACTTT.

The V gene is TRBV7-6, the J gene TRBJ2-3; 8 bases are shared with TRBD1. This CDR3 has 11 residues. Germline trimming cut 2 bases from V and 12 bases from J; bases unmatched to any gene: 1. Germline V gene data show CDR1 as SGHVS and CDR2 as FNYEAQ. This CDR3 reads CASSLQGAQYF. DNA for the CDR3: TGTGCCAGCAGCTTACAGGGGGCTCAGTATTTT.

The chain employs TRBV3-1 (or the pseudogene TRBV3-2) and TRBJ2-1; no clear D gene. Trimming took off 4 bases at V and 6 bases at J, with 22 bases between the two ends. CDR3 length: 17 amino acids. CDR1 is LGHDT, CDR2 YNNKEL, per germline (reference sequence). This CDR3 reads CASSPVNRASLGNEQFF. The DNA of the CDR3 is TGTGCCAGCAGCCCGGTCAACCGAGCAAGCCTCGGCAATGAGCAGTTCTTC.

The chain combines TRBV5-4 with TRBJ2-3; no clear D. Trimming cost V 2 bases and J 2 bases, with 12 bases left between them. Germline CDR1 reads SGHNT; CDR2 reads YYREEE (reference sequence). This CDR3 comprises 15 residues. CDR3 amino acids: CASSFGGTYTDTQYF. The CDR3 bases are TGTGCCAGCAGCTTTGGCGGCACCTACACAGATACGCAGTATTTT.

The V call is TRBV7-9, the J call TRBJ1-2, with D hard to call. The CDR3 contains 14 residues. Trimming removed 1 base at V and 5 bases at J, with 11 bases between. Germline CDR1 SEHNR, CDR2 FQNEAQ (reference sequence). CDR3 nucleotides: TGTGCCAGCAGCTTAGGTGCACGGAGATATGGCTACACCTTC. This codes for CASSLGARRYGYTF.

The chain carries TRBV24-1 and TRBJ1-4; 9 bases fit TRBD1. V lost 1 base and J lost 0; bases outside the gene matches: 2. Per germline, CDR1 KGHDR and CDR2 SFDVKD. The CDR3 is 17 residues long. The CDR3, as DNA: TGTGCCACCAGTGATTTTGACAGGGGGGCAACTAATGAAAAACTGTTTTTT. It encodes CATSDFDRGATNEKLFF.

This clone was found a few times. The gene calls are TRBV6-5 and TRBJ1-2; perhaps TRBD1 as D (5 bases). Germline CDR1 MNHEY, CDR2 SVGAGI. This CDR3 spans 14 amino acids. V was pared by 4 bases and J by 2 bases, with 11 bases between. The CDR3, as DNA: TGTGCCAGCAGTTTCACGGGGCGGAACTATGGCTACACCTTC. Encoded protein: CASSFTGRNYGYTF.

The J gene is TRBJ2-5, the V gene TRBV6-5; 8 nucleotides agree with TRBD2. With V trimmed by 7 bases and J by 2 bases, 9 bases remained unmatched. This CDR3 comprises 15 residues. Germline lookup yields CDR1 MNHEY and CDR2 SVGAGI. The CDR3 reads CASTPITGGQETQYF. CDR3 sequence (DNA): TGTGCCAGCACACCCATTACGGGGGGGCAAGAGACCCAGTACTTC.

The gene calls are TRBV7-9 and TRBJ2-5, with 8 bases that match TRBD2. Germline V gives CDR1 SEHNR, CDR2 FQNEAQ (reference sequence). J gave up 5 bases and V 8 bases, and 13 bases lay outside the gene matches. CDR3 length: 15 amino acids. CDR3 amino acids: CASRTAGVGDETQYF. CDR3 DNA sequence: TGTGCCAGCCGTACAGCGGGGGTCGGGGATGAGACCCAGTACTTC.

The chain couples TRBV10-3 to TRBJ2-5, with D tentatively TRBD1 (6 bases). Per the germline V gene, CDR1 is ENHRY and CDR2 is SYGVKD. CDR3 length equals 13 residues. The V end lost 8 bases, the J end lost 1 base, and 11 bases lay between the germline ends. As DNA, the CDR3 is TGTGCCATCCAAAGGGGGATCCAAGAGACCCAGTACTTC. The encoded protein is CAIQRGIQETQYF.

The chain has TRBV6-6 and TRBJ2-5, with TRBD2 as a possible D gene (5 bases). From germline, CDR1 is MNHNY and CDR2 SVGAGI (reference sequence). The CDR3 is made up of 12 amino acids. Deletions cut 10 bases from V and 2 bases from J, with 11 bases between. For the CDR3, the DNA is TGTGCCACGGAAGGAGGACAAGAGACCCAGTACTTC. Translation gives CATEGGQETQYF.

Only a few counts were recorded for this clone. J is TRBJ2-7 and V is TRBV4-2; 10 bases agree with TRBD1. This CDR3 is built from 18 residues. Germline V gene data show CDR1 as LGHNA and CDR2 as YNFKEQ. V shed 0 bases and J 6 bases; nucleotides not matched to a gene: 14. This CDR3 is CASSQDRTRTGGNLEQYF. CDR3 coding DNA: TGTGCCAGCAGCCAAGATCGGACGCGGACAGGGGGTAATCTCGAGCAGTACTTC.

The DNA of the CDR3 is TGTGCCAGCAGTTTACGTACAGCAACTAATGAAAAACTGTTTTTT. Translation gives CASSLRTATNEKLFF. The V call is TRBV28, the J call TRBJ1-4; unclear D gene. This CDR3 is built from 15 residues. Trimming left V 2 bases short and J 0 bases short, with 7 bases between. The germline V gene has CDR1 MDHEN and CDR2 SYDVKM.

In its sample, this clone was seen once. V is TRBV5-1 and J is TRBJ1-4; D remains unclear. The CDR3 spans 16 residues. Germline V CDR1 and CDR2: SGHRS, YFSETQ. The V gene lost 4 bases and the J gene lost 0 bases, with 13 bases spanning the gap. The CDR3 DNA is TGCGCCAGCAGCCCTGGGGATGAAACAACTAATGAAAAACTGTTTTTT. Residues: CASSPGDETTNEKLFF.